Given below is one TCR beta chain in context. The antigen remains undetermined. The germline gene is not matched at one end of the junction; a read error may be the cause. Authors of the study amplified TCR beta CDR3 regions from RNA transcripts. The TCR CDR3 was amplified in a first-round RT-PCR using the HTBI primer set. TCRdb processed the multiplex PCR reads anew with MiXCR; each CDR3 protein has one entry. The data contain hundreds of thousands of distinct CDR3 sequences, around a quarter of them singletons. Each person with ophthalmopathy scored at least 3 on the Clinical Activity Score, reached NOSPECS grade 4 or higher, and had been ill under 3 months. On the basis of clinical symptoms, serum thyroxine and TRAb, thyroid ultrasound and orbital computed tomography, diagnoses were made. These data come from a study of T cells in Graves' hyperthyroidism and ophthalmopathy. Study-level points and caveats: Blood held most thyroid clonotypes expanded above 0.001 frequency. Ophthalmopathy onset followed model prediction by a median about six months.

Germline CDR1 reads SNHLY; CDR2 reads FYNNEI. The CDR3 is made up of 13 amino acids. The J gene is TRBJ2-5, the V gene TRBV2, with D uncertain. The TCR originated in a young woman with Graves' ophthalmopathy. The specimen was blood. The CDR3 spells CASSEMLKESQYF. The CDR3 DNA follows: TGTGCCAGCAGTGAGATGCTGAAAGAGAGCCAGTACTTC. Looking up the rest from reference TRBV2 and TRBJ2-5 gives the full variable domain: EPEVTQTPSHQVTQMGQEVILRCVPISNHLYFYWYRQILGQKVEFLVSFYNNEISEKSEIFDDQFSVERPDGSNFTLKIRSTKLEDSAMYFCASSEMLKESQYFGPGTRLLVL.